The 13 T cell receptor beta chains below come from one sample, sequenced in a study of PD-1 blockade in mismatch repair-deficient tumors (TCRdb year 2017). The library was prepared using the immunoSEQ multiplex PCR assay. TCRdb holds this immuneACCESS table with in-frame rearrangements only. Some clones are missing; in checked studies, unresolved V genes explain under half, and the rest has no known cause. For this sample the table gives some 97,000 clones, of which approximately 80% were detected only once. The ten largest account for roughly 6.2% of the sample. The sequences come from peripheral blood, collected roughly 35 weeks after starting pembrolizumab. The receptors come from an adult with mismatch repair-deficient cancer.

The chain combines TRBV4-1 with TRBJ2-2; D is unresolved. The length of the CDR3 is 15 residues. The V gene lost 0 bases and the J gene lost 3 bases, with 8 bases spanning the gap. Germline assignment: CDR1 MGHRA and CDR2 YSYEKL. Here the CDR3 DNA reads TGCGCCAGCAGCCAAGATAGGGTATACACCGGGGAGCTGTTTTTT. Protein sequence: CASSQDRVYTGELFF.

V is TRBV4-1 and J is TRBJ2-6; TRBD1 matches 11 bases. There are 17 residues in the CDR3. Germline assignment: CDR1 MGHRA and CDR2 YSYEKL. Unmatched junction bases numbered 8, after V lost 4 bases and J lost 6 bases. CDR3 in DNA: TGCGCCAGCAGCCCCGGGACAGGGGGTTCCGAGGCCAACGTCCTGACTTTC. The encoded protein is CASSPGTGGSEANVLTF.

The chain carries TRBV5-1 and TRBJ2-2, with 7 bases that match TRBD2. Germline loops: CDR1 SGHRS, CDR2 YFSETQ. This CDR3 has 16 amino acids. Unmatched junction bases numbered 6, after V lost 2 bases and J lost 2 bases. The CDR3: CASSLLGGSNTGELFF. CDR3 DNA: TGCGCCAGCAGCTTACTTGGCGGGAGTAACACCGGGGAGCTGTTTTTT.

The rearrangement links TRBV11-2 to TRBJ2-3, with a possible D match to TRBD2 (5 bases). There are 13 residues in the CDR3. Germline loops: CDR1 SGHAT, CDR2 FQNNGV. Trimming removed 2 bases from V and 6 bases from J, with 9 bases in between. The CDR3 bases are TGTGCCAGCAGCTTAACTAGTTGGGATACGCAGTATTTT. This codes for CASSLTSWDTQYF.

The chain joins TRBV7-3 to TRBJ1-1; D may be TRBD1 (6 bases). The CDR3 is 13 amino acids. CDR1 is SGHTA, CDR2 FQGTGA, per germline. The V end lost 2 bases, the J end lost 4 bases, and 8 bases lay between the germline ends. The CDR3 spells CASSLGGPTEAFF. CDR3 DNA sequence: TGTGCCAGCAGCTTAGGGGGCCCCACTGAAGCTTTCTTT.

V usage is TRBV7-9 and J usage is TRBJ1-5; 7 bases agree with TRBD1. This CDR3 has 15 amino acids. The germline V gene encodes CDR1 SEHNR and CDR2 FQNEAQ (reference sequence). Trimming cost V 5 bases and J 3 bases; bases outside gene matches: 7. The CDR3 DNA sequence: TGTGCCAGCAGCGTAGGGGGACAGTACAATCAGCCCCAGCATTTT. Encoded protein: CASSVGGQYNQPQHF.

The rearrangement uses TRBV7-8 and TRBJ1-2; D unclear. The CDR3 is 15 residues long. With 2 bases removed from V and 0 bases from J, the gap between germline ends came to 10 bases. CDR1 and CDR2 from the germline V gene are SGHVS and FQNEAQ. The CDR3 DNA is TGTGCCAGCAGCTTATTGGGTCCGGCTAACTATGGCTACACCTTC. The encoded protein is CASSLLGPANYGYTF.

This sequence joins TRBV11-2 and TRBJ1-1; D call uncertain. The V end lost 3 bases, the J end lost 4 bases, and 9 bases lay between the germline ends. This CDR3 spans 13 amino acids. Germline V gene lookup returns CDR1 SGHAT and CDR2 FQNNGV. The CDR3 protein is CASSFGRGTEAFF. CDR3 bases: TGTGCCAGCAGCTTTGGCCGGGGCACTGAAGCTTTCTTT.

The chain recombines TRBV27 with TRBJ1-2; D is unresolved. Trimming took 2 bases from V and 1 from J, leaving 14 bases between them. Germline CDR1 and CDR2: MNHEY and SMNVEV (reference sequence). The CDR3 sequence is 16 residues long. The CDR3 DNA sequence: TGTGCCAGCAGTTTAGGCCCCGCGACCCTTAACTATGGCTACACCTTC. This gives the protein CASSLGPATLNYGYTF.

This chain uses TRBV4-3 with TRBJ2-2; 15 bases match TRBD2. This CDR3 is built from 17 residues. Germline CDR1 and CDR2: LGHNA and YSLEER. V shed 4 bases, J shed 5 bases, and the junction held 5 bases outside the gene matches. The CDR3 DNA sequence: TGCGCCAGCAGCCCCGGACTAGCGGGAGGGCCAACCGGGGAGCTGTTTTTT. This sequence encodes CASSPGLAGGPTGELFF.

This clone appeared once. The chain links TRBV9 to TRBJ2-5; 7 bases match TRBD1. CDR1 is SGDLS, CDR2 YYNGEE, per germline. V shed 3 bases, J shed 1 base, and the junction held 3 bases outside the gene matches. The CDR3 sequence is 14 residues long. The CDR3 sequence: CASSATGSQETQYF. DNA for the CDR3: TGTGCCAGCAGCGCGACAGGGAGCCAAGAGACCCAGTACTTC. Full variable domain (rest looked up from reference TRBV9 and TRBJ2-5): DSGVTQTPKHLITATGQRVTLRCSPRSGDLSVYWYQQSLDQGLQFLIQYYNGEERAKGNILERFSAQQFPDLHSELNLSSLELGDSALYFCASSATGSQETQYFGPGTRLLVL.

Only one count was recorded for this clone. The genes are TRBV9 and TRBJ2-3; TRBD2 aligns across 9 bases. Unmatched junction bases numbered 5, after V lost 6 bases and J lost 6 bases. The CDR3 totals 13 residues. Looked up from germline, CDR1 is SGDLS and CDR2 is YYNGEE. CDR3 protein: CASTSGTGDTQYF. The CDR3 DNA reads TGTGCCAGCACTAGCGGGACCGGGGATACGCAGTATTTT.

This sequence joins TRBV27 and TRBJ2-3; 7 bases are shared with TRBD1. The CDR3 sequence is 16 residues long. Germline V lookup: CDR1 MNHEY, CDR2 SMNVEV (reference sequence). V lost 5 bases, J lost 6 bases, and 14 bases stayed unmatched. The DNA for the CDR3 is TGTGCCAGCAGTGTCGGGACAGTCTTGAGAATGGATACGCAGTATTTT. It translates to CASSVGTVLRMDTQYF.